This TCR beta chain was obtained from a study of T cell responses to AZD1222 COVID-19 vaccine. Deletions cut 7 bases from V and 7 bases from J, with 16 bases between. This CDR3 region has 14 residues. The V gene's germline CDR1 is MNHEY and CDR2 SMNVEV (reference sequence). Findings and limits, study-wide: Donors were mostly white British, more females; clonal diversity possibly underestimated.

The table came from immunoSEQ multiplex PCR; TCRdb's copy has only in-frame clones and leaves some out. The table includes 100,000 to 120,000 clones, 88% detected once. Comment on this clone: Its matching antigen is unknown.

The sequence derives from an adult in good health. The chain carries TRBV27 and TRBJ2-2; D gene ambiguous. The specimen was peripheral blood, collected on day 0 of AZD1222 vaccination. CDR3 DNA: TGTGCCAGCAAGCTGGGGTTGGAAGGCGGGGAGCTGTTTTTT. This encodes CASKLGLEGGELFF.